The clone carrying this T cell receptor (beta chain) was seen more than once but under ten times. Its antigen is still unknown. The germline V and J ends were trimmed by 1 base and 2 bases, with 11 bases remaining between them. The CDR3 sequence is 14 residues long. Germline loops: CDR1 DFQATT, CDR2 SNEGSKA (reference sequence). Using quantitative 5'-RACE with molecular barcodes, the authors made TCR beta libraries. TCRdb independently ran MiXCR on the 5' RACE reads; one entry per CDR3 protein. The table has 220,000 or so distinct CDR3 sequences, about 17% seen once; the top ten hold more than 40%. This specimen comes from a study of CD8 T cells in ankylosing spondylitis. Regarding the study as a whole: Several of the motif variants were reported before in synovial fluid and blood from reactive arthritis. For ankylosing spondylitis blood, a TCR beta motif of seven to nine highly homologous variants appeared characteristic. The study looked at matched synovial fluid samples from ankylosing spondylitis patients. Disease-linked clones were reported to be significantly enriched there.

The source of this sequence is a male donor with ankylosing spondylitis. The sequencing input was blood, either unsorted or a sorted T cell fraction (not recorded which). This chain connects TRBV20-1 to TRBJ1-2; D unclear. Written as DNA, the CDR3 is TGCAGTGCTAGAGCGGGAAGCTTAAACTATGGCTACACCTTC. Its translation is CSARAGSLNYGYTF.